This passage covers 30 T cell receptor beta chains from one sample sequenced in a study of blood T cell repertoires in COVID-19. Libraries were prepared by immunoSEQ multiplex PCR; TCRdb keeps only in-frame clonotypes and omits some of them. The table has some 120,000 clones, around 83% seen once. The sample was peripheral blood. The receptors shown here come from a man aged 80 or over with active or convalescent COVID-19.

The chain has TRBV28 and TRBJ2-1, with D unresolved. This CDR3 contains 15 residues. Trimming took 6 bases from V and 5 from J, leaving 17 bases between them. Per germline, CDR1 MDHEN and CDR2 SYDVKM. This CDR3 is CASSPVVPTDNEQFF. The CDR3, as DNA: TGTGCCAGCAGCCCGGTCGTACCAACGGACAATGAGCAGTTCTTC.

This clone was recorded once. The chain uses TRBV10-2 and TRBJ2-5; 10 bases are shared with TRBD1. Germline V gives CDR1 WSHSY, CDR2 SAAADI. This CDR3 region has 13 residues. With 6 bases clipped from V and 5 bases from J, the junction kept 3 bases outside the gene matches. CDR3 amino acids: CASSDRGRETQYF. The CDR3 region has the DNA TGCGCCAGCAGCGACAGGGGGCGCGAGACCCAGTACTTC.

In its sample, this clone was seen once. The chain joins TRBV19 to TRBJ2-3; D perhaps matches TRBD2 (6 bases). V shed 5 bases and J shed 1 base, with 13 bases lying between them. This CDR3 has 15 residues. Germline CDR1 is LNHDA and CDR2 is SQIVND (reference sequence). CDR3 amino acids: CASSPLGGGTDTQYF. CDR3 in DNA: TGTGCCAGTAGTCCCCTGGGCGGGGGCACAGATACGCAGTATTTT.

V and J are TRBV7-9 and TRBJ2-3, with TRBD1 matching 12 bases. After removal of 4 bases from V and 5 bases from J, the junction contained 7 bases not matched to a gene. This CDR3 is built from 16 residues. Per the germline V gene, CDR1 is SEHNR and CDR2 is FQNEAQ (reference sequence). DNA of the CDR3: TGTGCCAGCAGCTCCGGGACAGGGGGCCGTGTAGATACGCAGTATTTT. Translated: CASSSGTGGRVDTQYF.

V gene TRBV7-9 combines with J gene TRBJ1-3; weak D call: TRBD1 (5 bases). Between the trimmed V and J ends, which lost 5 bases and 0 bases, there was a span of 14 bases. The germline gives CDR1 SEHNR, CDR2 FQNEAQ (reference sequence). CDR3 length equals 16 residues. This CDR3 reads CASSVQGLSSGNTIYF. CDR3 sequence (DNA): TGTGCCAGCAGCGTCCAGGGTCTTAGCTCTGGAAACACCATATATTTT.

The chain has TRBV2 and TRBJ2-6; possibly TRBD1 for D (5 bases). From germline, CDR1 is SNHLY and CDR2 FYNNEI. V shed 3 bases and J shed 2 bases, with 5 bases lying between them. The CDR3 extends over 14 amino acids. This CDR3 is CASSDRAGANVLTF. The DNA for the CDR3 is TGTGCCAGCAGTGACAGGGCTGGGGCCAACGTCCTGACTTTC.

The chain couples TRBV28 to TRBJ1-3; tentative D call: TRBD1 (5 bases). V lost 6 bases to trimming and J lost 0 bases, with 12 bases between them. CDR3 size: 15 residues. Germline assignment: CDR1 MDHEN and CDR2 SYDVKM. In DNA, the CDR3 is TGTGCCAGCAGCCCTGGGGGGGACTCTGGAAACACCATATATTTT. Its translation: CASSPGGDSGNTIYF.

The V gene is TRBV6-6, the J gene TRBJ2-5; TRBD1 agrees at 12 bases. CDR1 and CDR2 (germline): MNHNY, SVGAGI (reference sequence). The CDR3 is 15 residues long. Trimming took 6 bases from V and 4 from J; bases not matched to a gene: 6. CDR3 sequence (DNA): TGTGCCAGCAGAGACCCGGGACAGGGGGCAGAGACCCAGTACTTC. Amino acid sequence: CASRDPGQGAETQYF.

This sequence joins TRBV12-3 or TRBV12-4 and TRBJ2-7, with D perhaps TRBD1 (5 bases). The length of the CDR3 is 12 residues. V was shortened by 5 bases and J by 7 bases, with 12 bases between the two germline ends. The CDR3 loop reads CASSKGVREQYF. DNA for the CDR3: TGTGCCAGCAGTAAAGGGGTGAGGGAGCAGTACTTC.

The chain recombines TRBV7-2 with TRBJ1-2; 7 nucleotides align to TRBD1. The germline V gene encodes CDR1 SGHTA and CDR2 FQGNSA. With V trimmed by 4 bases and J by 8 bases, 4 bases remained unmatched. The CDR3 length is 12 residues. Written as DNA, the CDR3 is TGTGCCAGCAGCTCCGACAGGGTCGGCTACACCTTC. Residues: CASSSDRVGYTF.

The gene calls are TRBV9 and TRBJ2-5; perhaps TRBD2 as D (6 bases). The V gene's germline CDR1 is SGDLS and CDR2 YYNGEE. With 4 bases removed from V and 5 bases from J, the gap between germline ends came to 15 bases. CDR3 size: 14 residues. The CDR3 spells CASSMGTPGETQYF. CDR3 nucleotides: TGTGCCAGCAGCATGGGGACTCCTGGCGAGACCCAGTACTTC.

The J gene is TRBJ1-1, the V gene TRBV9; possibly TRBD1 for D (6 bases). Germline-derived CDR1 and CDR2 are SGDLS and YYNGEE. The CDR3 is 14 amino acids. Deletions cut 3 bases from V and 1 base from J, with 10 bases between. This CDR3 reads CASSARGQNTEAFF. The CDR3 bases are TGTGCCAGCAGCGCTAGGGGACAGAACACTGAAGCTTTCTTT. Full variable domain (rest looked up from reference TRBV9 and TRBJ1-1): DSGVTQTPKHLITATGQRVTLRCSPRSGDLSVYWYQQSLDQGLQFLIQYYNGEERAKGNILERFSAQQFPDLHSELNLSSLELGDSALYFCASSARGQNTEAFFGQGTRLTVV.

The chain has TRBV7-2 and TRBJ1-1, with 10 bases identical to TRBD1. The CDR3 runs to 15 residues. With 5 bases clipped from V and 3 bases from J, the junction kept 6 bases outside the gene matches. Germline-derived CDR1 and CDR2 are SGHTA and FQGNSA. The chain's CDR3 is CASSRDRGWDTEAFF. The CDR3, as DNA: TGTGCCAGCAGCCGGGACAGGGGTTGGGACACTGAAGCTTTCTTT.

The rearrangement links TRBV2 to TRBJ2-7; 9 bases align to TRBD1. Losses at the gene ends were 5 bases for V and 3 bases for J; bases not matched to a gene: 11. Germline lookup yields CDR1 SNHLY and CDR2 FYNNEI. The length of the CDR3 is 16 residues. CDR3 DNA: TGTGCCAGCAGTCGATCCCGGGACAGGGCCTTCTACGAGCAGTACTTC. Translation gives CASSRSRDRAFYEQYF.

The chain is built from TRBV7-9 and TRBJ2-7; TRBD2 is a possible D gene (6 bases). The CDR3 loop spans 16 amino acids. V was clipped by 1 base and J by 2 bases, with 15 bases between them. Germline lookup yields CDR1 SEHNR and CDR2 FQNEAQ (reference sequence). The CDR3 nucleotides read TGTGCCAGCAGCTTAGGCGGGAACCCTCGGACCTACGAGCAGTACTTC. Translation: CASSLGGNPRTYEQYF.

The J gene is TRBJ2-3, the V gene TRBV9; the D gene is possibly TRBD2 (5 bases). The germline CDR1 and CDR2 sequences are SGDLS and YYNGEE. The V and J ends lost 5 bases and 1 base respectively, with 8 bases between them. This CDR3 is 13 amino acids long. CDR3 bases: TGTGCCAGCAGGGCCGGGGGCACAGATACGCAGTATTTT. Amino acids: CASRAGGTDTQYF.

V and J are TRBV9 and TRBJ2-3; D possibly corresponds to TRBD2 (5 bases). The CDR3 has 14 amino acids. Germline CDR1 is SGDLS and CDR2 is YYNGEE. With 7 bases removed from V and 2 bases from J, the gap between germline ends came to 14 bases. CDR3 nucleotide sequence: TGTGCCAGCGGGTCGGGGTCCTCCACAGATACGCAGTATTTT. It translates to CASGSGSSTDTQYF. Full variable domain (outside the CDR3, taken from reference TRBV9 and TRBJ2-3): DSGVTQTPKHLITATGQRVTLRCSPRSGDLSVYWYQQSLDQGLQFLIQYYNGEERAKGNILERFSAQQFPDLHSELNLSSLELGDSALYFCASGSGSSTDTQYFGPGTRLTVL.

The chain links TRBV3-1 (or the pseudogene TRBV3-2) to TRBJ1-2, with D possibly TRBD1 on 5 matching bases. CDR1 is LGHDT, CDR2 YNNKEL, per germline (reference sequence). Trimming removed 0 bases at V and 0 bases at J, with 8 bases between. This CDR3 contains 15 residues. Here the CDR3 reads CASSQDGGANYGYTF. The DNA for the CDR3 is TGTGCCAGCAGCCAAGATGGGGGGGCTAACTATGGCTACACCTTC.

The CDR3 region has the DNA TGTGCCAGCAGGACCACCAGGATGGACTATGGCTACACCTTC. Translation: CASRTTRMDYGYTF. The rearrangement links TRBV28 to TRBJ1-2, with D uncertain. The CDR3 covers 14 residues. V gave up 6 bases and J gave up 3 bases, with 14 bases separating them. From germline, CDR1 is MDHEN and CDR2 SYDVKM.

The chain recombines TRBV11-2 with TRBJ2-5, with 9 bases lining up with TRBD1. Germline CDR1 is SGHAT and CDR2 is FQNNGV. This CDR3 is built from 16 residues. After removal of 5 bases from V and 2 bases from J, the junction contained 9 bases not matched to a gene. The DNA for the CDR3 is TGTGCCAGCAGCCGACGGACAGGGGAGTGGCAAGAGACCCAGTACTTC. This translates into CASSRRTGEWQETQYF.

DNA for the CDR3: TGTGCCAGCGGGCGGGGGGCCGACCCAGAGACCCAGTACTTC. This encodes CASGRGADPETQYF. The rearrangement links TRBV7-2 to TRBJ2-5; 8 nucleotides match TRBD2. J lost 4 bases, V lost 8 bases, and 9 bases had no gene match. Germline V gene lookup returns CDR1 SGHTA and CDR2 FQGNSA. This CDR3 spans 14 amino acids.

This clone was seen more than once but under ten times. CDR3 protein: CASRSGTTNTGELFF. CDR3 nucleotides: TGTGCCAGCAGGTCCGGGACAACGAACACCGGGGAGCTGTTTTTT. The chain couples TRBV7-8 to TRBJ2-2; D may be TRBD1 (6 bases). V was clipped by 6 bases and J by 0 bases, with 11 bases between them. Looked up from germline, CDR1 is SGHVS and CDR2 is FQNEAQ. This CDR3 contains 15 residues.

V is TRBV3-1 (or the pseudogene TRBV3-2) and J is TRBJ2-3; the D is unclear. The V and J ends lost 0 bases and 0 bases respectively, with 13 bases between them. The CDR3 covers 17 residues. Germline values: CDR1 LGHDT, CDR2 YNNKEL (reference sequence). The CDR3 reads CASSQDIRLASTDTQYF. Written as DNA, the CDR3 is TGTGCCAGCAGCCAAGATATCAGGCTTGCTAGCACAGATACGCAGTATTTT.

Here the CDR3 reads CASSRVTVETQYF. The CDR3 DNA reads TGTGCCAGCAGCCGGGTGACTGTTGAGACCCAGTACTTC. V usage is TRBV11-3 and J usage is TRBJ2-5; D not resolved. Trimming took off 5 bases at V and 5 bases at J, with 12 bases between the two ends. This CDR3 is built from 13 residues. The germline V gene encodes CDR1 SGHNT and CDR2 YENEEA.

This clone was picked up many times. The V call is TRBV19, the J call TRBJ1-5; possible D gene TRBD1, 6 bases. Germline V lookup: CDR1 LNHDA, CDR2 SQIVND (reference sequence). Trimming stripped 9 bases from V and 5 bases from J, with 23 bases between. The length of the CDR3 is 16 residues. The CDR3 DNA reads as TGTGCCAGCCAGTTCGCGTTCCAGGGGCGAGATCAGCCCCAGCATTTT. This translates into CASQFAFQGRDQPQHF.

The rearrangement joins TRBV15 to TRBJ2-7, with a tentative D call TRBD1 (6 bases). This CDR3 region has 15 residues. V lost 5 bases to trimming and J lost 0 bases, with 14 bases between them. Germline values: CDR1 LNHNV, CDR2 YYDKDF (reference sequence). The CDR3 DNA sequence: TGTGCCACCAGCCCCTATGGGGGCAGCTCCTACGAGCAGTACTTC. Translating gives CATSPYGGSSYEQYF. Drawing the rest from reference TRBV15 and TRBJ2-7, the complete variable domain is DAMVIQNPRYQVTQFGKPVTLSCSQTLNHNVMYWYQQKSSQAPKLLFHYYDKDFNNEADTPDNFQSRRPNTSFCFLDIRSPGLGDTAMYLCATSPYGGSSYEQYFGPGTRLTVT.

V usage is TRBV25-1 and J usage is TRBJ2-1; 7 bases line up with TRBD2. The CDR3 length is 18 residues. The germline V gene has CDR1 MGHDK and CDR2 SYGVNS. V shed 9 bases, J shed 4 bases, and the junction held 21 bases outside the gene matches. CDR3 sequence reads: CARVLGFSGATWYNEQFF. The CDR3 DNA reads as TGTGCCAGAGTTTTAGGGTTCAGCGGGGCCACGTGGTACAATGAGCAGTTCTTC.

The CDR3, as DNA: TGTGCCAGCAGTACATTTAAAAGGCTGGACAGGGGTTTCACCGGGGAGCTGTTTTTT. Translated: CASSTFKRLDRGFTGELFF. The V gene is TRBV21-1, the J gene TRBJ2-2; the table's D call, TRBD1, was not checked against the DNA. TRBV21-1 is deemed a pseudogene. CDR3 size: 19 residues.

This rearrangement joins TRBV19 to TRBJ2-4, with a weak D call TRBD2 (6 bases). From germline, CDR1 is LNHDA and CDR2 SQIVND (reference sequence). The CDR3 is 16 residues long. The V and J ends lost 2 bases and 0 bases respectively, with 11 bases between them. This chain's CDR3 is CASSIRGSVAKNIQYF. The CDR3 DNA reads TGTGCCAGTAGTATACGGGGGAGCGTAGCCAAAAACATTCAGTACTTC.

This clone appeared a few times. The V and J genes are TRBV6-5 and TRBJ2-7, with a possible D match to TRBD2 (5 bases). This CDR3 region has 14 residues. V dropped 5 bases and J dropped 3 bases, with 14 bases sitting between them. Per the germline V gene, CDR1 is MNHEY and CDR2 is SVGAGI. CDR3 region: CASSNRRGGYEQYF. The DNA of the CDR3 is TGTGCCAGCAGTAACAGACGGGGTGGCTACGAGCAGTACTTC.